A single sample is the source of the 2 T cell receptor beta chains below, sequenced in a study of chemoradiotherapy in HPV16-positive cancers. The repertoire was sequenced with immunoSEQ multiplex PCR; TCRdb's copy has only in-frame clones and lacks some. The sample consists of roughly 11,000 clones, around 80% of them appearing once. This sample was gathered from a patient who underwent chemoradiotherapy. All receptors come from a human donor with HPV-associated anogenital cancer.

V gene TRBV7-8 combines with J gene TRBJ2-3; TRBD2 aligns across 8 bases. J gave up 6 bases and V 5 bases, and 7 bases lay outside the gene matches. The germline V gene encodes CDR1 SGHVS and CDR2 FQNEAQ. The CDR3 loop spans 14 amino acids. The CDR3 loop is CASSPSGGGDTQYF. The DNA of the CDR3 is TGTGCCAGCAGCCCGAGCGGGGGCGGGGATACGCAGTATTTT.

This clone was recorded only once. In DNA, the CDR3 is TGTGCCAGCAGCGTAGGCCCGATGGGGGACCGCCCCTATGGCTACACCTTC. It is translated as CASSVGPMGDRPYGYTF. V and J are TRBV9 and TRBJ1-2; a possible D gene is TRBD1 (5 bases). The V end was cut by 0 bases, the J end by 4 bases, with 19 bases between. CDR3 length: 17 amino acids. Germline loops: CDR1 SGDLS, CDR2 YYNGEE.